This T cell receptor (beta chain) was identified during a study of blood T cell repertoires in COVID-19 (dated by TCRdb to 2020 to 2022). The study in broad terms: Samples covering the acute and convalescent phases of COVID-19 were provided by collaborators in the United States, Italy and Spain. The material from the prospective study consisted of cDNA or gDNA derived from T cells, B-cell-depleted T cells, or PBMCs. Subjects who had been exposed to COVID-19, were actively infected with it, or had recovered from it provided the deeply sampled blood TCRbeta repertoires that made up the dataset. The repertoires were released in a freely available public database intended as a resource for research on the immune response to SARS-CoV-2. Samples came from the ongoing ImmuneRACE study (first 160 participants) plus 1,254 subjects from 6 global collaborators. Nearly every sample came with metadata listing a de-identified subject ID, COVID-19 status, age in years and sex. Where available, HLA class I and class II types were taken from metadata supplied by the sample provider and were not determined by assay-based typing.

In the case of this clone: This clone's antigen is unknown. Per-nucleotide qualities are absent, and no much larger clonotype sits a single base away.

TCRbeta CDR3 regions were amplified from genomic DNA using the immunoSEQ Assay, a bias-controlled multiplex PCR. In the authors' own workflow: Nucleated cell counts per sample were estimated from amplification of reference gene primers within the assay. To quantify the absolute abundance of each unique TCRbeta CDR3 rearrangement, sequence reads were collapsed and filtered. Productive Simpson clonality was computed per sample as the square root of Simpson's diversity index over productive rearrangements. TCRdb mirrors the immuneACCESS table, restricted to in-frame sequences. Some clones are absent from its copies; in checked studies, under half trace to an unresolved V gene, and the reason for the others is unknown. V, J and clone size derive from that table, while D and trimming were established from the DNA sequence. The sample table records approximately 67,000 clones; approximately 91% of these occur just once. About 7.9% of the sample is in the top ten clones.

Via the germline V gene, CDR1 is KGHSH and CDR2 LQKENI. The CDR3 covers 15 residues, taking in both the cysteine and the phenylalanine. Just CDR3 DNA is preserved here, 45 bases in frame from base 1. Germline trimming: 4 bases from V, 4 bases from J; junction bases outside gene matches: 4. Study-level results and caveats: Clinical and demographic metadata were provided uncurated, with the amount varying by source and participant.

Collaborating institutions collected whole blood in K2EDTA tubes following their own protocols. For TCRbeta analysis, collaborator samples were shipped as frozen whole blood, as isolated PBMCs, or as DNA extracted from either sample type. The specimen was peripheral blood. This sequence originates from a human donor in a cohort sampled during active COVID-19. The rearranged chain carries TRBV18 and TRBJ2-7, with TRBD2 matching 13 junction bases. DNA sequence: TGTGCCAGCTCACGGACTAGCGGGAGTGTTTACGAGCAGTACTTC. The translation is CASSRTSGSVYEQYF.